The clone carrying this TCR beta chain was seen a few times. This specimen belongs to a study of graft-versus-host responses after intestinal transplantation. The overall study: Recipients had multivisceral, liver-intestinal, or isolated intestinal transplants. General study points: Circulating GvH clone levels at their peak were associated with HvG declines (early post-transplant). Patients who carried graft-donor T cell macrochimerism also had high graft-versus-host to host-versus-graft clonal ratios in their allografts.

Generated by immunoSEQ multiplex PCR, the TCRdb table keeps only in-frame clones and is missing some. Found here are roughly 13,000 clones, approximately 30% of them singletons; the top ten hold 5% to 7%. Germline CDR1 SNHLY, CDR2 FYNNEI. The CDR3 is 13 residues long. The ends were cut back, 6 bases at V and 3 bases at J, with 12 bases in the middle. Sequencing used alloreactive CD4+ T cells from a mixed lymphocyte reaction culture, obtained before intestinal transplant. Stated subset: CFSE-low proliferating T cells sorted from approximately six-day pre-transplant mixed lymphocyte reaction (GvH or HvG direction). The chain recombines TRBV2 with TRBJ2-7, with D maybe TRBD1 (6 bases). The sequence was collected from a human patient who received an intestinal transplant. Written as DNA, the CDR3 is TGTGCCAGCAGGGGGGCAGGGATCTACGAGCAGTACTTC. Its translation: CASRGAGIYEQYF.